This T cell receptor (beta chain) derives from a study of vaccination effects on CD4 cells after COVID-19. The study, taken as a whole, reports: Early post-infection timepoints were missing from the study, which also had few convalescent patients. At late timepoints after vaccination, vaccine- and infection-induced clones shrank markedly.

Germline V gene data show CDR1 as SGHTS and CDR2 as YDEGEE. The CDR3 has 16 amino acids. V was clipped by 3 bases and J by 0 bases, with 12 bases between them. Notes on this clone: Its antigen is still unknown.

Peptide-pool stimulation followed by sequencing identified expanded antigen-specific CD4+ clonotypes in the ViraFEST assay. On roughly day 9 of culture, CD4+ T cells were separated out. Nucleocapsid antibody tests were negative, and the vaccine recipients had no prior SARS-CoV-2 infection. Days 3 and 7 were when half the medium was replaced with IL-2 medium. Libraries were prepared by immunoSEQ multiplex PCR; TCRdb keeps only in-frame clonotypes and omits some of them. This repertoire shows 50,000 to 60,000 clones, more than 60% found once; its top ten account for around 20%. V usage is TRBV5-8 and J usage is TRBJ1-4; the D gene is possibly TRBD1 (6 bases). The receptor comes from a human donor who received a COVID-19 vaccine. The source was CD4+ T cells from PBMCs cultured with SARS-CoV-2 spike peptides, collected before COVID-19 vaccination. CDR3 nucleotides: TGTGCCAGCAGCTCGTCAGGGGTTTCAACTAATGAAAAACTGTTTTTT. It codes for CASSSSGVSTNEKLFF.